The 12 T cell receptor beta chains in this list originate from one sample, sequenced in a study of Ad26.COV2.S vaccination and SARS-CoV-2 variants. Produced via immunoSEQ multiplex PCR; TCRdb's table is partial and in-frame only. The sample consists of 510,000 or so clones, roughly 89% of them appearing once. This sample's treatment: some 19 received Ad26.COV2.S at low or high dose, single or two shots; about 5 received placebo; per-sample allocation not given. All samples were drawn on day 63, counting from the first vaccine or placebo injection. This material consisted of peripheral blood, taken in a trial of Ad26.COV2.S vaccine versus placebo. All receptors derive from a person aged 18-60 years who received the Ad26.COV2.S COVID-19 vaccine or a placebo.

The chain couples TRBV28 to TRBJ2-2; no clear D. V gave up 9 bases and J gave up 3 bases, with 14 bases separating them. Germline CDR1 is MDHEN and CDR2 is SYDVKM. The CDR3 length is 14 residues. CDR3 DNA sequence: TGTGCCAGTTTTACCGGGCTCGACACCGGGGAGCTGTTTTTT. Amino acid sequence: CASFTGLDTGELFF.

The CDR3 nucleotides are TGTGCCAGCAGCGTAGGGGTCGGACAGGCACCCTCCTACAATGAGCAGTTCTTC. Its protein is CASSVGVGQAPSYNEQFF. The chain combines TRBV9 with TRBJ2-1; 7 bases are shared with TRBD1. Looked up from germline, CDR1 is SGDLS and CDR2 is YYNGEE. The V segment lost 0 bases and the J segment 0 bases; nucleotides outside the gene matches: 9. The CDR3 length is 18 residues.

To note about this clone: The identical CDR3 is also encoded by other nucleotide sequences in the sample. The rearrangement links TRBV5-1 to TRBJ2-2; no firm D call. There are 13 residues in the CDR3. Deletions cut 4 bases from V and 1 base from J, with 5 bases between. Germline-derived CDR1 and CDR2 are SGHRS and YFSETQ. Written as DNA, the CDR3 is TGCGCCAGCAGCCCGGGGAACACCGGGGAGCTGTTTTTT. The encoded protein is CASSPGNTGELFF.

CDR3 coding DNA: TGTGCCAGCTCACCACCGGCCAGCGGGAGAACCGGGGAGCTGTTTTTT. This sequence encodes CASSPPASGRTGELFF. The V and J genes are TRBV18 and TRBJ2-2, with TRBD2 matching over 8 bases. Looked up from germline, CDR1 is KGHSH and CDR2 is LQKENI. The J segment lost 5 bases and the V segment lost 0 bases, leaving 5 bases of the junction unmatched. The CDR3 is 16 residues long.

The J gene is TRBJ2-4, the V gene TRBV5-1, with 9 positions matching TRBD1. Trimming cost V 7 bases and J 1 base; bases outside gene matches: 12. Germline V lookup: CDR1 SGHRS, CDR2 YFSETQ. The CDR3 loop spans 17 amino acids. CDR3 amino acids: CASRPYTGTGAKNIQYF. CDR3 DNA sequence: TGCGCCAGCCGACCGTACACCGGGACAGGGGCCAAAAACATTCAGTACTTC.

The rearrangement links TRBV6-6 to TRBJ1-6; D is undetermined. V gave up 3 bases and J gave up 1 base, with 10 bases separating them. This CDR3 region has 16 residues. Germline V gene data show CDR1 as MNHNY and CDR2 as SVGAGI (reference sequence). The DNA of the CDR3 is TGTGCCAGCAGTTATGAGGGCCCTTCCTATAATTCACCCCTCCACTTT. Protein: CASSYEGPSYNSPLHF.

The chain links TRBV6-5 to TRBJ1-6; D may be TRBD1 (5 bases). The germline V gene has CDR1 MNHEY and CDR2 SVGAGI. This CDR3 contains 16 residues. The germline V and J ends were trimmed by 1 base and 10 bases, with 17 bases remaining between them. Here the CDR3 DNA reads TGTGCCAGCAGTTACTACGTCGGGGCGCCGAACTCACCCCTCCACTTT. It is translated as CASSYYVGAPNSPLHF.

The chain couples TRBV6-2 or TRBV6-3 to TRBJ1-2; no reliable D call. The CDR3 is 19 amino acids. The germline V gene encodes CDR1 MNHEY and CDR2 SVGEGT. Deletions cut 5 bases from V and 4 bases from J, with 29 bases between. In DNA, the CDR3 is TGTGCCAGCAGTCCCATCCGGTCTAACTTAAATCCGACACCCTATGGCTACACCTTC. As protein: CASSPIRSNLNPTPYGYTF.

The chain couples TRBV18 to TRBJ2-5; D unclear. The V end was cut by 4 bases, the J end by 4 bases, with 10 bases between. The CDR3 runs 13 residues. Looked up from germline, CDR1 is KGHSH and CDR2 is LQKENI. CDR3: CASSRTNGETQYF. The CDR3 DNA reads TGTGCCAGCTCACGGACCAACGGAGAGACCCAGTACTTC.

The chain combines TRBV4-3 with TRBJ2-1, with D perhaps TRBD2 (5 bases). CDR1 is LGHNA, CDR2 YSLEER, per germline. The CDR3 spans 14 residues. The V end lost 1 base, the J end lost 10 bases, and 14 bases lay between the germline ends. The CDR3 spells CASSQVAGNLEQFF. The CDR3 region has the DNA TGCGCCAGCAGCCAAGTTGCGGGCAACCTCGAGCAGTTCTTC.

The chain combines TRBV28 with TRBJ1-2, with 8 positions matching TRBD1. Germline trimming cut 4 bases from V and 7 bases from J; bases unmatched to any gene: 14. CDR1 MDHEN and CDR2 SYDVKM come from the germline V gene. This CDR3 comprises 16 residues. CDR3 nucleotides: TGTGCCAGCAGTTCAAGGGACAGGTTCTCTGAAAGTGGCTACACCTTC. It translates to CASSSRDRFSESGYTF.

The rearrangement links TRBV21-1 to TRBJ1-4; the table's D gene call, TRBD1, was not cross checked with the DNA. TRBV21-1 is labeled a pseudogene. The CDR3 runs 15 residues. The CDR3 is CASSKVNRAEEKLFF. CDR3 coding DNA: TGTGCCAGCAGCAAAGTGAACAGGGCGGAGGAAAAACTGTTTTTT.